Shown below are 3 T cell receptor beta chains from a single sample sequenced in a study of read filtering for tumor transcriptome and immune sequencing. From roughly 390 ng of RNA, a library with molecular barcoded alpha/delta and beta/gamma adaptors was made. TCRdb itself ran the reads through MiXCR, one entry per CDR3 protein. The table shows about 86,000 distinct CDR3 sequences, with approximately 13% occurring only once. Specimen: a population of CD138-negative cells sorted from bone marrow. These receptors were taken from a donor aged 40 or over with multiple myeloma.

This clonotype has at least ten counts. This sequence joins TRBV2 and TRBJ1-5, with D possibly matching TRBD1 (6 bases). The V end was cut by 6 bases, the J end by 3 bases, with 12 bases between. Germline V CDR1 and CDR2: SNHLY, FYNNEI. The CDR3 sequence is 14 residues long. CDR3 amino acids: CASRGGGPNQPQHF. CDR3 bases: TGTGCCAGCAGAGGTGGGGGCCCCAATCAGCCCCAGCATTTT.

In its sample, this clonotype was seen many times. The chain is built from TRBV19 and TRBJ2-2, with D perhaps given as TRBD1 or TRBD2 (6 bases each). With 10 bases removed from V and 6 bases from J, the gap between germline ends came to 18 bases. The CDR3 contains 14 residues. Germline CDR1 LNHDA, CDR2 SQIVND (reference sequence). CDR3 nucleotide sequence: TGTGCCACCGACCCACGGGGGCATTCCGGGGAGCTGTTTTTT. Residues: CATDPRGHSGELFF.

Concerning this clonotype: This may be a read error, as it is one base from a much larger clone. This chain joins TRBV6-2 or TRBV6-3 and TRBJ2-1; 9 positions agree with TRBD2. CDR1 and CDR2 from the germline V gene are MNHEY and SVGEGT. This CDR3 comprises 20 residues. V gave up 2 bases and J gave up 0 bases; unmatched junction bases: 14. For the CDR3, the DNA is TGTGCCAGCAGTTACCCAGTCCGTAGCGGGAGACGTAGCTCCTACAATGAGCAGTTCTTC. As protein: CASSYPVRSGRRSSYNEQFF.